This T cell receptor (beta chain) was captured by sequencing in a study of shared clonotypes between healthy human individuals. It was about 180 ng DNA, about 30,000 T cell genomes, that sorted-subset replicate PCRs used. TCRdb keeps only in-frame clones here, not all; method: immunoSEQ multiplex PCR. The top ten hold about 0.25% of the sample, which has 800,000 to 950,000 clones, roughly 96% seen once. Cells designated naive CD8 were CD45RO-negative and were positively selected for CCR7, with terminally differentiated effector memory CD45RA+ cells excluded. The study's findings and limits: Around 5.3% of naive CD4 clonotypes were shared across several donors. Represented diversity (both genetic and exposure-history) was limited by the small number of donors.

With 2 bases removed from V and 5 bases from J, the gap between germline ends came to 7 bases. The germline V gene encodes CDR1 SQVTM and CDR2 ANQGSEA. This CDR3 has 11 residues. As concerns this clone: Its antigen is not known.

The sequence was obtained from a young man in good health. The chain carries TRBV29-1 and TRBJ2-7, with D unresolved. The sequenced sample consisted of naive CD8+ T cells sorted from blood. The CDR3 coding sequence is TGCAGCGTTGAACTCCTTAACGAGCAGTACTTC. Protein product: CSVELLNEQYF.